In this sample, the clone carrying this T cell receptor beta chain turned up a few times. Antigen specificity is unknown. The data originate from a study of beta chain features in type 1 diabetes. Points from the study as a whole: The study found that naive, central memory and Treg TCRB repertoires appeared more similar in patients than in healthy donors. Shorter TCRB CDR3s, moderately but significantly so, were found in Type 1 diabetes patients in all four CD4+ subsets. Patients with type 1 diabetes carried fewer insertions and had more deletions at their VDJ junctions.

Sequencing targeted expressed TCRB transcripts, as all isolated RNA had been reverse transcribed. Profiling relied on immunoSEQ multiplex PCR, and the TCRdb table lists in-frame clones only, not all of them. This sample has approximately 360,000 clones, with around 12% found just once. Trimming shortened V by 7 bases and J by 3 bases, and 13 bases separated the two germline ends. The CDR3 has 14 amino acids. The germline CDR1 and CDR2 sequences are SGHRS and YFSETQ. The TCR was taken from a woman aged 18-30 years with type 1 diabetes. The chain carries TRBV5-1 and TRBJ2-2; D is unresolved. Sequencing input: naive CD4+ T cells from blood. CDR3 sequence: CASHSPADTGELFF. The CDR3 bases are TGCGCCAGCCATAGCCCTGCCGACACCGGGGAGCTGTTTTTT.